The present entry profiles one T cell receptor (beta chain) with its context. Its antigen is not known. This sample is drawn from a study of cytomegalovirus exposure and HLA in healthy donors. Overall study findings and caveats: An ancestry cluster, one associated with Asian ancestry, reportedly showed fewer N-insertions than the approximately 660-donor mean in a later analysis. A few CMV-associated chains proved CMV antigen-specific in vitro. In an earlier analysis, in roughly 600 donors, most V segments appeared productive either ~87% or ~30% of the time.

Germline V gene lookup returns CDR1 SGHDT and CDR2 YYEEEE. Deletions cut 2 bases from V and 4 bases from J, with 10 bases between. The CDR3 runs to 13 residues. This PCR relied on a set of 60 Vbeta primers and 13 Jbeta primers. The method was immunoSEQ multiplex PCR; TCRdb's version includes in-frame clones alone and lacks a portion of them. This repertoire shows roughly 120,000 clones, 70% to 80% found once; its top ten account for 2.5% to 3%. The sequenced sample was PBMCs. This chain connects TRBV5-6 to TRBJ2-7; D perhaps matches TRBD1 (6 bases). The TCR comes from a woman between 18 and 29 years old in good health and CMV-seropositive. CDR3 sequence reads: CASSFTQGYEQYF. DNA of the CDR3: TGTGCCAGCAGCTTTACCCAGGGGTACGAGCAGTACTTC.